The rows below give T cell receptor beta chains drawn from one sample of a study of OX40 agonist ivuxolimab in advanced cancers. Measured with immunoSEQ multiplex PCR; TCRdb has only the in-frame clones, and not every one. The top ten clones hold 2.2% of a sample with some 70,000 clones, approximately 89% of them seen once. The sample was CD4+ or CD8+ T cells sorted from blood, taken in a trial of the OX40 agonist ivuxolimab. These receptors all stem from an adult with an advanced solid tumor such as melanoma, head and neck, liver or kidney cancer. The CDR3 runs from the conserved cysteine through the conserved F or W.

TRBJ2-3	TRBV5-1	CASSLAGQGEDTQYF
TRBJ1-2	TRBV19	CASSLAGTAYGYTF
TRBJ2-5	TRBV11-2	CASSTGTGGETQYF
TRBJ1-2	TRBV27	CASSSGSLYGYTF
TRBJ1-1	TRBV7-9	CASSPLTPWNTEAFF
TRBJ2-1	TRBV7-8	CASSLVGGANEQFF
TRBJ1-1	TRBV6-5	CASIKDTAGPEAFF
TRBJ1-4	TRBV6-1	CASSGDSLNEKLFF
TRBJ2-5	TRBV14	CASSQDPGETQYF
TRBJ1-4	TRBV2	CASSVRTGGGKLFF
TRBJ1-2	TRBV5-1	CASSSPGQPLFGYTF
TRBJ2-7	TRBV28	CASTQGGASYEQYF
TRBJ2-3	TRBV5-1	CASRLAGGDTQYF
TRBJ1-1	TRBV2	CASKAETDLPAFF
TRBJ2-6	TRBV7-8	CASSLVMLAGAGWANVLTF
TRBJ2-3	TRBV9	CASSPSTDTQYF
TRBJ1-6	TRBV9	CASSVEGFNNSPLHF
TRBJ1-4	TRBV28	CASSWSDEKLFF
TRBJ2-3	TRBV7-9	CASSLGGGGSTDTQYF
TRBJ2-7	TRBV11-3	CASSLDHGRSYEQYF